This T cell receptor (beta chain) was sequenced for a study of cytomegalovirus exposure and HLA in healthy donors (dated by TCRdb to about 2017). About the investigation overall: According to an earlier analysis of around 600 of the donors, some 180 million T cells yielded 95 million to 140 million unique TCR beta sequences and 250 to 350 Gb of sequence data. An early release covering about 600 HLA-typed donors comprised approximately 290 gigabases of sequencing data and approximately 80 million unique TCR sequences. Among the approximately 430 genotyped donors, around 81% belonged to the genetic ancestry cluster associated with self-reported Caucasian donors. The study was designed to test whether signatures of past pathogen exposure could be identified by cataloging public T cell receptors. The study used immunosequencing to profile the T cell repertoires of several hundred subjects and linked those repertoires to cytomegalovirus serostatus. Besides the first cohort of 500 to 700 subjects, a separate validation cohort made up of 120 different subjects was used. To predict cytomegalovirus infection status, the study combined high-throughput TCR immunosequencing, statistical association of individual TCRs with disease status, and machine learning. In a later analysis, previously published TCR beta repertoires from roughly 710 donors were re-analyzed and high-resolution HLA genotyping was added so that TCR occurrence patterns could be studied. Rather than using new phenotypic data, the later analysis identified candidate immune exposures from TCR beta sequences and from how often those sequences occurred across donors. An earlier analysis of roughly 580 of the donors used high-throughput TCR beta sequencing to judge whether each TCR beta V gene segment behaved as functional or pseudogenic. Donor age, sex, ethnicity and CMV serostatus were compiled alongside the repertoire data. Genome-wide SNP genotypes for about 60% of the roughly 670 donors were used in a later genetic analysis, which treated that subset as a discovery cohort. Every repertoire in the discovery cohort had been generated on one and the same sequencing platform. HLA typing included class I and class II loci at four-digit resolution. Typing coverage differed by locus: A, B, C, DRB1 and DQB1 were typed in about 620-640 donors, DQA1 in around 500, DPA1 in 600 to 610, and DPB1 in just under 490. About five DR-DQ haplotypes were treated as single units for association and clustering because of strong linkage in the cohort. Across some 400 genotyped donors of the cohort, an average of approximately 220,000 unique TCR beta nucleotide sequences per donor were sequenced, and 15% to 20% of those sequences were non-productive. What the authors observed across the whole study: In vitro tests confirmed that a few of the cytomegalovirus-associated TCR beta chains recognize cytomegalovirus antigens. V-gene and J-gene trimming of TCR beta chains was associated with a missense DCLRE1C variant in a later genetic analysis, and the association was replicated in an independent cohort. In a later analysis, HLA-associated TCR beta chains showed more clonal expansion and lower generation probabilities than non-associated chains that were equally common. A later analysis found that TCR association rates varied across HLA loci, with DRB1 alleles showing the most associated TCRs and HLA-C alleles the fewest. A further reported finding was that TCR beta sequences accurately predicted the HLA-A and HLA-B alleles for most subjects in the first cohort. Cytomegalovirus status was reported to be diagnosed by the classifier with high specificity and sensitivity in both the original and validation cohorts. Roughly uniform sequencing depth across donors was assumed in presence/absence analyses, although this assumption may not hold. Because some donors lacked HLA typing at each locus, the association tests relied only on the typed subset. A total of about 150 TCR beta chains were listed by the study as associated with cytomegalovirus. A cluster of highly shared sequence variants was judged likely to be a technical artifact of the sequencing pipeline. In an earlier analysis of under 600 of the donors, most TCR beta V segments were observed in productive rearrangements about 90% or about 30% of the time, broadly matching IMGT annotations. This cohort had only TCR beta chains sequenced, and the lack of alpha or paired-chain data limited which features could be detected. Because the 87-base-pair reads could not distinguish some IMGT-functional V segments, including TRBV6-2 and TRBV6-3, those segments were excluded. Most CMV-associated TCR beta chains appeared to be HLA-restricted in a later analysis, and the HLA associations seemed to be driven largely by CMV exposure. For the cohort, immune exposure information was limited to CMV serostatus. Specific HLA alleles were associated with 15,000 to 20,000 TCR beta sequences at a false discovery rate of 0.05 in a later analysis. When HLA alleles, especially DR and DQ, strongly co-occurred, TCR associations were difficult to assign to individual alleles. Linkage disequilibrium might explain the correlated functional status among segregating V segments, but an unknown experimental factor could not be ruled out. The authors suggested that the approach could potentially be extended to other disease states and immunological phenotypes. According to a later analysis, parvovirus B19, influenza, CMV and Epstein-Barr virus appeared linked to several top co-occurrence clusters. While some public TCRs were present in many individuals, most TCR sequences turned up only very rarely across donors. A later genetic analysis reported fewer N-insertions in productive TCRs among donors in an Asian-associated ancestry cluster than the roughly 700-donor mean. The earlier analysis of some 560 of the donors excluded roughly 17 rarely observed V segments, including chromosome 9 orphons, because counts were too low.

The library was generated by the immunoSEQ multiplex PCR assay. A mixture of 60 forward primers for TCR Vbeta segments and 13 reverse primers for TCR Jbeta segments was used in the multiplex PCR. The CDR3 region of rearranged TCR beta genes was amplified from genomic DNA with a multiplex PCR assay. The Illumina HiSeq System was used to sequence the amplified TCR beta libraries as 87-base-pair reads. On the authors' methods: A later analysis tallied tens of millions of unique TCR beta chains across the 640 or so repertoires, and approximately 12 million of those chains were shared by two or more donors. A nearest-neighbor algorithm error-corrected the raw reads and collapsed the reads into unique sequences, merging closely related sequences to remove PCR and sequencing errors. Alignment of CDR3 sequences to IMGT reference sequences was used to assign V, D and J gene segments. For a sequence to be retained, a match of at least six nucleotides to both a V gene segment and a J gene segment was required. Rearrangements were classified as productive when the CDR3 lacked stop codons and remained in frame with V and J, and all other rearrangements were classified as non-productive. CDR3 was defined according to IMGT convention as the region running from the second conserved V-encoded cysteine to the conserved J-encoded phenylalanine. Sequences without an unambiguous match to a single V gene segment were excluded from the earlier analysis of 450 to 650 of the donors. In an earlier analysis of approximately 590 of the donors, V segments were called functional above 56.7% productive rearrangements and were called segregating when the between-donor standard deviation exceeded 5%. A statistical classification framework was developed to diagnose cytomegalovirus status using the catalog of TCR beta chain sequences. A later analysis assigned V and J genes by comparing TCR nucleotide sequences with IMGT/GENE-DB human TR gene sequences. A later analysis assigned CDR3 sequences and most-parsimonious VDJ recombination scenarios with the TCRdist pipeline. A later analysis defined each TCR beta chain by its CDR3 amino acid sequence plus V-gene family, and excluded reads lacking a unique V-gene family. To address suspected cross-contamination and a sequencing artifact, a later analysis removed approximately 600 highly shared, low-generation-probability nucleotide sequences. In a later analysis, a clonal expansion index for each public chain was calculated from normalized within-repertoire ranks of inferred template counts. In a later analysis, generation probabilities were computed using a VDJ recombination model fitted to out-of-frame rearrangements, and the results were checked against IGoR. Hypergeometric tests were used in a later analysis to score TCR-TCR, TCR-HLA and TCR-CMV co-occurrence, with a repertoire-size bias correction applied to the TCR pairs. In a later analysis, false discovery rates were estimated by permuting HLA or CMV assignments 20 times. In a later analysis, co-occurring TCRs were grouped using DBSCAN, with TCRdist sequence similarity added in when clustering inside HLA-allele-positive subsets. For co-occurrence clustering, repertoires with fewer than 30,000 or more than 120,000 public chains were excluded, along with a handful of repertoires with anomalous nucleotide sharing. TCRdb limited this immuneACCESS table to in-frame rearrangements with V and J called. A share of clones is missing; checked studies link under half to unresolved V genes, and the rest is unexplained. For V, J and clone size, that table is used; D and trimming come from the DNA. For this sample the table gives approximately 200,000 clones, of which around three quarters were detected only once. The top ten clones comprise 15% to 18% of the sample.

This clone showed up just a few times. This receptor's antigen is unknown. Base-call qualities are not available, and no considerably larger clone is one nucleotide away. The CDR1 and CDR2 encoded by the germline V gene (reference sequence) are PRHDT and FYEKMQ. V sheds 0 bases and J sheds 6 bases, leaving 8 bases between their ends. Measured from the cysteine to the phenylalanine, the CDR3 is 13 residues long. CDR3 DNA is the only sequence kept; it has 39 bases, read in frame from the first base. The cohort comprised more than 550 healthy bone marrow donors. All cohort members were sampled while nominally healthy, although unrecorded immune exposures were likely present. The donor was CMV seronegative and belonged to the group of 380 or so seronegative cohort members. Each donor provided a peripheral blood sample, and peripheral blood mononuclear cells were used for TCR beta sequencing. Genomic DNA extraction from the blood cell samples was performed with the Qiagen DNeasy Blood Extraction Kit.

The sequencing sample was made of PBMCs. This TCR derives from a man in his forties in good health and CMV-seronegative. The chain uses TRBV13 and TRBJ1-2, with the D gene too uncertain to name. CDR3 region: CASSLGRSDGYTF. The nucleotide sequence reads TGTGCCAGCAGCTTAGGCAGGTCAGATGGCTACACCTTC.